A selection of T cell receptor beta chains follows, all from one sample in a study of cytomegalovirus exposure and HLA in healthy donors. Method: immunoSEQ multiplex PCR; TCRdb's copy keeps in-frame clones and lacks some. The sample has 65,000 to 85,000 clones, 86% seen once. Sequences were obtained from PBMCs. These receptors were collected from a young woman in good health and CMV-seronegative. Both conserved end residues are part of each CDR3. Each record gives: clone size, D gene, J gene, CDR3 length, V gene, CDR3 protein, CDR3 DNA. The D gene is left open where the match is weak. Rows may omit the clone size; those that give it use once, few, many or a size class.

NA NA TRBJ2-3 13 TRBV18 CASSPPGADTQYF TGTGCCAGCTCACCCCCGGGGGCAGATACGCAGTATTTT
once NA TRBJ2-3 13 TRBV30 CAWSVSGVDTQYF TGTGCCTGGAGTGTATCAGGGGTCGATACGCAGTATTTT
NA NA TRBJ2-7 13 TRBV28 CASSGTSTYEQYF TGTGCCAGCAGTGGGACATCAACCTACGAGCAGTACTTC
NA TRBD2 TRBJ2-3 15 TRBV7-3 CASSWGLAGADTQYF TGTGCCAGCAGCTGGGGACTAGCGGGAGCAGATACGCAGTATTTT
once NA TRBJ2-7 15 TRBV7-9 CASSYKERNNYEQYF TGTGCCAGCAGCTATAAGGAGAGAAATAACTACGAGCAGTACTTC
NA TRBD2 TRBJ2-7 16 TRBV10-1 CASSEARTSGNYEQYF TGCGCCAGCAGTGAGGCCCGGACTAGCGGGAACTACGAGCAGTACTTC
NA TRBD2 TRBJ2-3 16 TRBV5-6 CASSIRAGGVGDTQYF TGTGCCAGCAGCATTCGAGCGGGAGGGGTTGGAGATACGCAGTATTTT
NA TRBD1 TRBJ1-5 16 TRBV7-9 CASSLGTGGPIQPQHF TGTGCCAGCAGCTTAGGGACAGGGGGACCGATTCAGCCCCAGCATTTT
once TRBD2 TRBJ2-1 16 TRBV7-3 CASSLTRSGRPIEQFF TGTGCCAGCAGCTTAACGAGAAGCGGGAGACCTATTGAGCAGTTCTTC
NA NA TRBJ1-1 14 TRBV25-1 CASNRDPVGTEAFF TGTGCCAGCAATCGGGATCCTGTAGGGACTGAAGCTTTCTTT
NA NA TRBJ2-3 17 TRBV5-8 CASSLAMTDFGTDTQYF TGTGCCAGCAGCTTGGCCATGACGGACTTTGGCACAGATACGCAGTATTTT